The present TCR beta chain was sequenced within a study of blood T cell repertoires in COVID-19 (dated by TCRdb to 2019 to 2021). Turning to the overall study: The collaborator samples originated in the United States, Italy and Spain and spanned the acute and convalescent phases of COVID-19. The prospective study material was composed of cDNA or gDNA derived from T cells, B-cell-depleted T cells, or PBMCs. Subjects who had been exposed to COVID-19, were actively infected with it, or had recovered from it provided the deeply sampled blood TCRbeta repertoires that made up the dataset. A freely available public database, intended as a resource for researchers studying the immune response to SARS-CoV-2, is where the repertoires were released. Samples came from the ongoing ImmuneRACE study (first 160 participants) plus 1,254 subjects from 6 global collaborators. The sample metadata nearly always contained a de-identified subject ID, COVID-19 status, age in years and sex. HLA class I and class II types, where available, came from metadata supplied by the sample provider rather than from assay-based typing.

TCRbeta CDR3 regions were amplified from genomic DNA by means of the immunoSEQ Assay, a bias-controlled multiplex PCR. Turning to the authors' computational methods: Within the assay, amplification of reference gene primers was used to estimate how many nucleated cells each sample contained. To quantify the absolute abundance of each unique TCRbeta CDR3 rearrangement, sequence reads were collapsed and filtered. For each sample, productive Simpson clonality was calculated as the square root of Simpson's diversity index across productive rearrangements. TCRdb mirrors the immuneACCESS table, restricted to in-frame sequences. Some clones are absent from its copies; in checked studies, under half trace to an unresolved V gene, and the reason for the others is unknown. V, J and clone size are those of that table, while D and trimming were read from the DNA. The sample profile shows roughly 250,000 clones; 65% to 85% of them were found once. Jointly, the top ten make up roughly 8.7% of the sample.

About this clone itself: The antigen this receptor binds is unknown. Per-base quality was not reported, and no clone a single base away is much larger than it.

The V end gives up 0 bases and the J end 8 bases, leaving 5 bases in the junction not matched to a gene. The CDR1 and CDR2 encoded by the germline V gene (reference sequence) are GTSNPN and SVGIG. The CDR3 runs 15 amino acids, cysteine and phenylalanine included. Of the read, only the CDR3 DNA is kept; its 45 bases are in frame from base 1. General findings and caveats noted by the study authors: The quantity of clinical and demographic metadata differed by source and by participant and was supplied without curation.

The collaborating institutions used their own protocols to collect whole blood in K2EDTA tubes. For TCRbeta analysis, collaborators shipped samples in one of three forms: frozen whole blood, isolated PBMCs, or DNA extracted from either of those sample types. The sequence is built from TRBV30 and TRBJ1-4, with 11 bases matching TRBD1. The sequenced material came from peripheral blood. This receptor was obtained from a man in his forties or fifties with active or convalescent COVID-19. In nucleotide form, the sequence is TGTGCCTGGAGTGTACCAGGGACAGGGGGAGAAAAACTGTTTTTT. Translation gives CAWSVPGTGGEKLFF.